The text below deals with one T cell receptor (beta chain). No antigen is known for it. CDR1 is SGHTA and CDR2 is FQGNSA in the germline V gene. V lost 4 bases to trimming and J lost 14 bases, with 18 bases between them. CDR3 length: 14 amino acids. The PCR contained 60 Vbeta and 13 Jbeta primers. Produced via immunoSEQ multiplex PCR; TCRdb's table is partial and in-frame only. Of roughly 66,000 clones listed, around 78% are singletons. The data originate from a study of cytomegalovirus exposure and HLA in healthy donors. Broader study findings: Later work associated roughly 17,000 TCR beta sequences with HLA alleles at 0.05 false discovery rate. Most subjects had HLA-A and HLA-B alleles reportedly predicted accurately by TCR beta sequences. Cytomegalovirus association was listed for 170 or so TCR beta chains.

This TCR was recovered from a man aged 45-65 years in good health and CMV-seronegative. The material sequenced was PBMCs. The chain recombines TRBV7-2 with TRBJ1-6, with TRBD1 as a possible D gene (5 bases). This CDR3 is CASSSRGEGFALHF. For the CDR3, the DNA is TGTGCCAGCAGCTCTCGGGGGGAGGGCTTCGCCCTCCACTTT.